The source of this T cell receptor (beta chain) is a study of OX40 agonist ivuxolimab in advanced cancers. Study context: Males comprised approximately 81% of the group, whose mean age was approximately 62 years (range roughly 20 to 85). Points from the study as a whole: CD4+ and CD8+ blood T cells expanded clonally by week 6 at 0.1 to 3.0 mg/kg. Average numbers of expanded clones were greater in CD8+ T cells than in CD4+.

The assay was immunoSEQ multiplex PCR, and TCRdb's table has in-frame clones only and misses some. The sample holds about 44,000 clones; approximately 86% are singletons and the top ten take around 20%. A few counts support this clone. No antigen is known for it. CDR1 is LGHNT and CDR2 is FRNRAP in the germline V gene. This CDR3 comprises 14 residues. Trimming removed 3 bases from V and 0 bases from J, with 9 bases in between. Sequenced material: CD4+ or CD8+ T cells sorted from blood, taken in a trial of the OX40 agonist ivuxolimab. This chain links TRBV12-5 with TRBJ2-7, with D perhaps matching TRBD2 (6 bases). The TCR sequence derives from an adult with an advanced solid tumor such as melanoma, head and neck, liver or kidney cancer. In nucleotides, the CDR3 is TGTGCTAGTGGTTTTACCGGGGGCTCCTACGAGCAGTACTTC. Translation: CASGFTGGSYEQYF.